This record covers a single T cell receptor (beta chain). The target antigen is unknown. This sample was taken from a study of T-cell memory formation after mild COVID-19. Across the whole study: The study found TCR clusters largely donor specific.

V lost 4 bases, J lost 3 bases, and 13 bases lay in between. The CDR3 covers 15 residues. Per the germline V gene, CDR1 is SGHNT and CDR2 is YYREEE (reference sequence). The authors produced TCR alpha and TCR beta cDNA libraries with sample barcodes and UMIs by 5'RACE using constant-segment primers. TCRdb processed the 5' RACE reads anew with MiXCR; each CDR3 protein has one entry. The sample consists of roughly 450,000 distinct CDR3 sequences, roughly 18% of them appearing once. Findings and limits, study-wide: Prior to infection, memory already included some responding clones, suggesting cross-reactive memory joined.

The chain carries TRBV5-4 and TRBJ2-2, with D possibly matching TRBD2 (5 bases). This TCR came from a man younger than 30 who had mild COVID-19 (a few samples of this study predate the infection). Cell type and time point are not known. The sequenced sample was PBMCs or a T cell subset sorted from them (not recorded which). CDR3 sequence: CASSGHSADTGELFF. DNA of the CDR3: TGTGCCAGCAGCGGTCATAGCGCCGACACCGGGGAGCTGTTTTTT.